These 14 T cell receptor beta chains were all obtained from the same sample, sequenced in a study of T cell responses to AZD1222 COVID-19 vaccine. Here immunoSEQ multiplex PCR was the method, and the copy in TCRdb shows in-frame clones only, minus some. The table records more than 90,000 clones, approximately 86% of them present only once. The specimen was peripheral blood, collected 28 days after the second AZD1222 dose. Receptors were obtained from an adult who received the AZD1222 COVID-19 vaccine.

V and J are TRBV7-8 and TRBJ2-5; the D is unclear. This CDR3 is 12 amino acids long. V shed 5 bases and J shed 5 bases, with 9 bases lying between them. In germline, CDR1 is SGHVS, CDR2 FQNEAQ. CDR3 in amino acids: CASSRRVETQYF. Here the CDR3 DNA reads TGTGCCAGCAGCCGACGAGTCGAGACCCAGTACTTC.

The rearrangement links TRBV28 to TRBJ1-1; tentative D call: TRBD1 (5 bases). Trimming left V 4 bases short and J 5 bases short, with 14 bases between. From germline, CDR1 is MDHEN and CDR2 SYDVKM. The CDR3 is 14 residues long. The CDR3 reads CASSSYDRGTEAFF. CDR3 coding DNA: TGTGCCAGCAGTTCCTATGACAGAGGGACTGAAGCTTTCTTT.

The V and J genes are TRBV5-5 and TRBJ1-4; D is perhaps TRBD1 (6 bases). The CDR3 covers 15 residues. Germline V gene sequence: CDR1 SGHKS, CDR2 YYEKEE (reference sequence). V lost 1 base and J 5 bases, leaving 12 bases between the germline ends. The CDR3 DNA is TGTGCCAGCAGCTTGTTTGGGGGGCAAAATGAAAAACTGTTTTTT. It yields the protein CASSLFGGQNEKLFF.

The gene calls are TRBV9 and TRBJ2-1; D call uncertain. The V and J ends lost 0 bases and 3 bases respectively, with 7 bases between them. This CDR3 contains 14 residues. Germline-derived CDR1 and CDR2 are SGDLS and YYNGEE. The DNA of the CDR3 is TGTGCCAGCAGCGTAGAGGTAGGCTACAATGAGCAGTTCTTC. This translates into CASSVEVGYNEQFF.

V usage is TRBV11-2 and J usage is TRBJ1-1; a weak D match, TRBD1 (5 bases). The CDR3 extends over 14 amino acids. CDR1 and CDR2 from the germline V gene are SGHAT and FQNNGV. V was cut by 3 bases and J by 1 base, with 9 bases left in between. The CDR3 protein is CASSFGGENTEAFF. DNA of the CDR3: TGTGCCAGCAGCTTTGGGGGGGAGAACACTGAAGCTTTCTTT.

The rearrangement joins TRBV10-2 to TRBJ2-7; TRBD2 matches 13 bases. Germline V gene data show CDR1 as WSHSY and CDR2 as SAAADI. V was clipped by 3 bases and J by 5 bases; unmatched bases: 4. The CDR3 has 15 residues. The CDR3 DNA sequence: TGCGCCAGCAGTGAACTAGCGGGAGGGCACGACGAGCAGTACTTC. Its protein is CASSELAGGHDEQYF.

The CDR3 sequence: CASSPGANVLTF. Here the CDR3 DNA reads TGTGCCAGTAGTCCCGGGGCCAACGTCCTGACTTTC. The chain has TRBV19 and TRBJ2-6; D gene unclear. Trimming pared 5 bases from V and 4 bases from J, leaving 3 bases between. Germline assignment: CDR1 LNHDA and CDR2 SQIVND (reference sequence). This CDR3 is built from 12 residues.

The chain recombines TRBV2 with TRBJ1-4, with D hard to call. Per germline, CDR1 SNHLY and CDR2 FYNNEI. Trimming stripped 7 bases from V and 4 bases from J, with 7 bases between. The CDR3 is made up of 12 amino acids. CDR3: CASKRSNEKLFF. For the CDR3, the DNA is TGTGCCAGCAAAAGGAGTAATGAAAAACTGTTTTTT. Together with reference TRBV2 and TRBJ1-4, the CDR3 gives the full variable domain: EPEVTQTPSHQVTQMGQEVILRCVPISNHLYFYWYRQILGQKVEFLVSFYNNEISEKSEIFDDQFSVERPDGSNFTLKIRSTKLEDSAMYFCASKRSNEKLFFGSGTQLSVL.

CDR3 coding DNA: TGTGCCATCAGTTGGACTAGCGGTGGCCAAGAGACCCAGTACTTC. Translation gives CAISWTSGGQETQYF. The chain recombines TRBV10-3 with TRBJ2-5, with 10 bases identical to TRBD2. The CDR3 loop spans 15 amino acids. CDR1 ENHRY and CDR2 SYGVKD come from the germline V gene. V shed 5 bases and J 1 base; nucleotides not matched to a gene: 4.

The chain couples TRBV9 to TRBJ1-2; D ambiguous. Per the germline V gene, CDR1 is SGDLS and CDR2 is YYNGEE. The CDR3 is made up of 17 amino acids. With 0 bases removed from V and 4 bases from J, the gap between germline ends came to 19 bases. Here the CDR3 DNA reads TGTGCCAGCAGCGTAGGCCGCTTCCTACAATCCCCCTATGGCTACACCTTC. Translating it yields CASSVGRFLQSPYGYTF.

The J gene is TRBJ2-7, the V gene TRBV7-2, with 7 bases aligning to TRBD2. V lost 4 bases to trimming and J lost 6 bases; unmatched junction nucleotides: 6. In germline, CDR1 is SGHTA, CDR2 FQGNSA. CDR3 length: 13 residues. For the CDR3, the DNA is TGTGCCAGCAGCTACGGGGAGGGAGGCGAGCAGTACTTC. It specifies CASSYGEGGEQYF.

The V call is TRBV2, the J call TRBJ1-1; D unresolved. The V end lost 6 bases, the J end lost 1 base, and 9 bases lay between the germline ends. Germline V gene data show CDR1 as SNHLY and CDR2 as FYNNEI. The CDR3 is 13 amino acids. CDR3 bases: TGTGCCAGCAGCCCTCAGGAGAACACTGAAGCTTTCTTT. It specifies CASSPQENTEAFF.

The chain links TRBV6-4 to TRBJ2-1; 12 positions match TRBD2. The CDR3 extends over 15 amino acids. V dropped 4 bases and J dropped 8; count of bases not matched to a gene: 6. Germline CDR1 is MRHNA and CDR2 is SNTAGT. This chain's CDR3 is CASSASSGGGDEQFF. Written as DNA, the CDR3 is TGTGCCAGCAGTGCTTCTAGCGGGGGGGGAGATGAGCAGTTCTTC.

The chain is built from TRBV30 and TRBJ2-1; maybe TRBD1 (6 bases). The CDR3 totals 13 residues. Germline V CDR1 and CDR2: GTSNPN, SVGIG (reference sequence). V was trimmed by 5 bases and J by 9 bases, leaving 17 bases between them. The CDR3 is CAWDTGTLSEQFF. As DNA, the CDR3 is TGTGCCTGGGATACAGGGACCCTCAGTGAGCAGTTCTTC.